This TCR beta chain came from a study of cytomegalovirus exposure and HLA in healthy donors. The wider study: A prior study identified just under 120 million unique TCR beta sequences from 150 million to 200 million T cells.

Unrecorded immune exposure was likely among donors, who were nominally healthy when sampled. The PCR used 60 Vbeta and 13 Jbeta primers. Here immunoSEQ multiplex PCR was the method, and the copy in TCRdb shows in-frame clones only, minus some. The table lists 150,000 to 200,000 clones, approximately 84% of them singletons. Study findings and constraints: Certain sequence variants were highly shared and formed a cluster, and this cluster was likely a sequencing artifact. A later analysis found common viral pathogens apparently linked to several of the most significant clusters.

This clone occurred once. Its cognate antigen is unknown. Sequenced: PBMCs. The sequence derives from a girl aged 10-17 years in good health and CMV-seropositive.

CDR3 sequence (DNA): TGTGCCACCTACGACACAGGTTTCTCTGGAAACACCATATATTTT. Amino acids: CATYDTGFSGNTIYF. J is TRBJ1-3 and V is TRBV10-3, with D possibly being TRBD1 (5 bases). Looked up from germline, CDR1 is ENHRY and CDR2 is SYGVKD. This CDR3 comprises 15 residues. V shed 10 bases and J shed 0 bases, with 16 bases lying between them.